The present entry profiles one T cell receptor (beta chain) with its context. Its antigen is still unknown. The time point was: week 47, end of study. Vaccination comprised doses that each held 300 ug of mutant IDH1 20-mer peptide, plus topical imiquimod. The donors had new WHO grade 3 or 4 astrocytomas; these were IDH1-mutant and ATRX-lost. The germline V gene has CDR1 SQVTM and CDR2 ANQGSEA. The CDR3 is made up of 13 amino acids. The germline V and J ends were trimmed by 0 bases and 5 bases, with 8 bases remaining between them. The data stem from a study of a mutant IDH1 vaccine in newly diagnosed glioma. Clones were read by immunoSEQ multiplex PCR, and TCRdb kept only the in-frame ones, dropping some. The sample shows tens of thousands of clones, about 81% of them seen only once.

The specimen comprised PBMCs, sampled from a glioma patient whose treatment included an IDH1 peptide vaccine. The TCR originated in a woman aged 25 to 39 with glioma. Some clones in this sample may be carry-over from other donors' samples. V is TRBV29-1 and J is TRBJ2-1, with D hard to call. DNA for the CDR3: TGCAGCGTTGAAGATCTTAGGGACAATGAGCAGTTCTTC. It encodes CSVEDLRDNEQFF.